The present TCR beta chain was sequenced within a study of blood T cell repertoires in COVID-19. Across the whole study: Sites across the United States, Italy and Spain contributed samples from acute and convalescent COVID-19. T cells, B-cell-depleted T cells, or PBMCs supplied cDNA or gDNA.

Per the authors' pipeline: Amplifying reference gene primers gave estimates of nucleated cell counts. Measured with immunoSEQ multiplex PCR; TCRdb has only the in-frame clones, and not every one. Clone size and the V and J calls come from that table; the DNA yielded D and trimming. The data contain 90,000 to 140,000 clones, around 81% of them singletons. V trimming: 0 bases; J trimming: 5 bases; junction bases outside the gene matches: 5. The CDR3 totals 15 residues. Germline values: CDR1 MGHRA, CDR2 YSYEKL. The sample comprised peripheral blood. This receptor was obtained from a woman in her seventies with acute or convalescent COVID-19. The chain recombines TRBV4-1 with TRBJ1-2; 8 nucleotides align to TRBD1. The CDR3 loop reads CASSQDGGQVYGYTF. The CDR3 DNA sequence: TGCGCCAGCAGCCAAGACGGGGGACAGGTTTATGGCTACACCTTC.